Presented here are 11 T cell receptor beta chains from one specimen sequenced in a study of blood T cell repertoires in COVID-19. Only in-frame clones appear in the TCRdb table, and some are missing; sequencing was by immunoSEQ multiplex PCR. The sample includes fewer than 75,000 clones, around nine tenths of them seen just once. Sequencing was carried out using peripheral blood. These receptors originate from a man aged 65-85 years with acute or convalescent COVID-19.

The rearrangement uses TRBV2 and TRBJ2-5; D is unclear. V shed 2 bases and J shed 1 base, with 8 bases lying between them. Germline loops: CDR1 SNHLY, CDR2 FYNNEI. This CDR3 comprises 14 residues. The CDR3 is CASSERTVQETQYF. The CDR3 bases are TGTGCCAGCAGTGAACGAACAGTCCAAGAGACCCAGTACTTC.

This clone was found once. The chain joins TRBV7-9 to TRBJ1-3; maybe TRBD1 (5 bases). V shed 5 bases and J shed 4 bases, with 15 bases lying between them. This CDR3 has 15 residues. Germline lookup yields CDR1 SEHNR and CDR2 FQNEAQ (reference sequence). The CDR3 loop reads CASSPGGMGGNTIYF. The CDR3 DNA is TGTGCCAGCAGCCCCGGGGGGATGGGAGGAAACACCATATATTTT.

The gene calls are TRBV5-1 and TRBJ2-1, with TRBD2 matching 12 bases. The junction had 4 bases not matched to a gene; V was cut back by 4 bases and J by 5 bases. The CDR3 is 15 amino acids. The V gene's germline CDR1 is SGHRS and CDR2 YFSETQ. CDR3 nucleotides: TGCGCCAGCAGCCTAGCGGGGGGGCCAAACAATGAGCAGTTCTTC. This sequence encodes CASSLAGGPNNEQFF.

The genes are TRBV24-1 and TRBJ2-1; D is perhaps TRBD2 (6 bases). Trimming stripped 2 bases from V and 3 bases from J, with 16 bases between. Germline CDR1 KGHDR, CDR2 SFDVKD. This CDR3 comprises 17 residues. CDR3 coding DNA: TGTGCCACCAGTGATTCACAACGGACGGGGGACTACAATGAGCAGTTCTTC. Residues: CATSDSQRTGDYNEQFF.

The rearrangement links TRBV2 to TRBJ2-1; maybe TRBD2 (7 bases). The V end was cut by 2 bases, the J end by 6 bases, with 17 bases between. CDR3 length: 16 amino acids. Germline values: CDR1 SNHLY, CDR2 FYNNEI. In DNA, the CDR3 is TGTGCCAGCAGTGAATGGGGGGGGCGGAATTCCAATGAGCAGTTCTTC. Protein product: CASSEWGGRNSNEQFF.

V gene TRBV4-3 combines with J gene TRBJ2-2; 7 bases agree with TRBD1. Germline trimming cut 0 bases from V and 4 bases from J; bases unmatched to any gene: 8. CDR3 size: 17 residues. In germline, CDR1 is LGHNA, CDR2 YSLEER. CDR3 in amino acids: CASSQERQGVITGELFF. CDR3 nucleotide sequence: TGCGCCAGCAGCCAAGAAAGACAGGGAGTAATCACCGGGGAGCTGTTTTTT.

The CDR3, as DNA: TGTGCCAGCAGTTACCCGCCGTTGGGCGGGGGCCTCTACGAGCAGTACTTC. Its protein product is CASSYPPLGGGLYEQYF. This chain joins TRBV6-2 or TRBV6-3 and TRBJ2-7; a possible D gene is TRBD2 (7 bases). CDR1 is MNHEY, CDR2 SVGEGT, per germline. The CDR3 length is 17 residues. V lost 2 bases and J lost 3, with 20 bases in between.

This rearrangement joins TRBV15 to TRBJ2-1; D is uncertain. Germline V CDR1 and CDR2: LNHNV, YYDKDF (reference sequence). Trimming pared 0 bases from V and 5 bases from J, leaving 5 bases between. This CDR3 is built from 13 residues. The CDR3 reads CATSREQDNEQFF. The CDR3 nucleotides are TGTGCCACCAGCAGAGAGCAGGACAATGAGCAGTTCTTC.

The V and J genes are TRBV11-2 and TRBJ2-7; D ambiguous. Trimming took 1 base from V and 3 from J, leaving 4 bases between them. The CDR3 runs 12 residues. Germline CDR1 is SGHAT and CDR2 is FQNNGV. The CDR3 DNA sequence: TGTGCCAGCAGCTTAGGAGACTACGAGCAGTACTTC. Its translation is CASSLGDYEQYF.

V usage is TRBV4-3 and J usage is TRBJ1-6; D is unresolved. CDR3 length: 13 residues. V gave up 0 bases and J gave up 9 bases, with 6 bases separating them. Germline-derived CDR1 and CDR2 are LGHNA and YSLEER. The CDR3 bases are TGCGCCAGCAGCCAAGAGCCGGGTTCACCCCTCCACTTT. This gives the protein CASSQEPGSPLHF.

This CDR3 is CASSGLRTDFYGYTF. CDR3 nucleotide sequence: TGTGCCAGCAGCGGACTTCGGACGGACTTCTATGGCTACACCTTC. This rearrangement joins TRBV9 to TRBJ1-2; D gene uncertain. CDR1 SGDLS and CDR2 YYNGEE come from the germline V gene. This CDR3 region has 15 residues. The V end lost 3 bases, the J end lost 4 bases, and 16 bases lay between the germline ends.